The rows below give T cell receptor beta chains drawn from one sample of a study of technical replicates of blood from a handful of donors. Sequenced by immunoSEQ multiplex PCR; TCRdb stores in-frame clones only, minus some. The table lists 95,000 to 100,000 clones, just over 95% of them singletons. Material: T cells isolated from PBMCs. All receptors come from a human donor in good health. Both conserved end residues are part of each CDR3. The D gene is left open where the match is weak. A row's size may be missing; if present it is once, few, many or a size class.

d_gene: NA; j_gene: TRBJ1-2; abundance: once; v_gene: TRBV27; CDR3aa: CASSLTADSYGYTF; CDR3nt: TGTGCCAGCAGTTTAACAGCTGATTCCTATGGCTACACCTTC
d_gene: TRBD1; j_gene: TRBJ1-1; abundance: NA; v_gene: TRBV6-1; CDR3aa: CASRNRGGNTEAFF; CDR3nt: TGTGCCAGCAGAAACAGGGGGGGGAACACTGAAGCTTTCTTT
d_gene: NA; j_gene: TRBJ2-7; abundance: NA; v_gene: TRBV6-1; CDR3aa: CASSGGQYEQYF; CDR3nt: TGTGCCAGCAGCGGGGGACAGTACGAGCAGTACTTC
d_gene: TRBD2; j_gene: TRBJ2-1; abundance: NA; v_gene: TRBV30; CDR3aa: CAWSGSSGGGEQFF; CDR3nt: TGTGCCTGGAGCGGGAGTAGCGGGGGGGGTGAGCAGTTCTTC
d_gene: TRBD1; j_gene: TRBJ2-2; abundance: NA; v_gene: TRBV7-9; CDR3aa: CASSQGVSGELFF; CDR3nt: TGTGCCAGCAGCCAGGGGGTATCCGGGGAGCTGTTTTTT
d_gene: NA; j_gene: TRBJ2-1; abundance: NA; v_gene: TRBV11-2; CDR3aa: CASSLRQVKQFF; CDR3nt: TGTGCCAGCAGCCTTAGACAGGTCAAGCAGTTCTTC
d_gene: NA; j_gene: TRBJ2-2; abundance: NA; v_gene: TRBV18; CDR3aa: CASSRQENTGELFF; CDR3nt: TGTGCCAGCTCACGACAGGAGAACACCGGGGAGCTGTTTTTT
d_gene: TRBD2; j_gene: TRBJ2-1; abundance: once; v_gene: TRBV27; CDR3aa: CASGPTGLAGNYNEQFF; CDR3nt: TGTGCCAGCGGGCCCACGGGTCTAGCGGGTAACTACAATGAGCAGTTCTTC
d_gene: TRBD1; j_gene: TRBJ1-1; abundance: NA; v_gene: TRBV6-1; CDR3aa: CASRSPGQGSEAFF; CDR3nt: TGTGCCAGCAGAAGCCCGGGACAGGGTTCTGAAGCTTTCTTT
d_gene: NA; j_gene: TRBJ1-1; abundance: NA; v_gene: TRBV4-1; CDR3aa: CASSQVGFRTEAFF; CDR3nt: TGCGCCAGCAGCCAAGTGGGCTTTCGGACTGAAGCTTTCTTT
d_gene: TRBD1; j_gene: TRBJ2-1; abundance: NA; v_gene: TRBV19; CDR3aa: CASTGQRGHNEQFF; CDR3nt: TGTGCCAGTACGGGACAGAGAGGTCACAATGAGCAGTTCTTC
d_gene: TRBD1; j_gene: TRBJ1-1; abundance: NA; v_gene: TRBV19; CDR3aa: CASGGQGTPLDTEAFF; CDR3nt: TGTGCCAGTGGGGGACAGGGGACACCCTTGGACACTGAAGCTTTCTTT
d_gene: TRBD1; j_gene: TRBJ2-3; abundance: NA; v_gene: TRBV28; CDR3aa: CASSSPGQGGTDTQYF; CDR3nt: TGTGCCAGCAGTTCCCCAGGACAGGGTGGCACAGATACGCAGTATTTT
d_gene: NA; j_gene: TRBJ1-1; abundance: NA; v_gene: TRBV27; CDR3aa: CASSLTSVAEAFF; CDR3nt: TGTGCCAGCAGTTTAACCTCGGTTGCTGAAGCTTTCTTT
d_gene: NA; j_gene: TRBJ2-2; abundance: once; v_gene: TRBV10-3; CDR3aa: CAISGKEGNTGELFF; CDR3nt: TGTGCCATCAGTGGGAAGGAGGGGAACACCGGGGAGCTGTTTTTT
d_gene: TRBD1; j_gene: TRBJ1-4; abundance: NA; v_gene: TRBV5-5; CDR3aa: CASSQTDRGREKLFF; CDR3nt: TGTGCCAGCAGCCAAACTGACAGGGGTAGGGAAAAACTGTTTTTT
d_gene: NA; j_gene: TRBJ1-2; abundance: NA; v_gene: TRBV2; CDR3aa: CASMVQPGKQGYTF; CDR3nt: TGTGCCAGCATGGTCCAACCAGGGAAGCAAGGCTACACCTTC
d_gene: NA; j_gene: TRBJ1-3; abundance: NA; v_gene: TRBV7-2; CDR3aa: CASSLSPSGVYSGNTIYF; CDR3nt: TGTGCCAGCAGCTTGTCCCCCTCGGGGGTCTACTCTGGAAACACCATATATTTT
d_gene: NA; j_gene: TRBJ2-5; abundance: NA; v_gene: TRBV18; CDR3aa: CASSPQGGGWRETQYF; CDR3nt: TGTGCCAGCTCACCCCAGGGGGGCGGTTGGAGAGAGACCCAGTACTTC
d_gene: NA; j_gene: TRBJ2-1; abundance: NA; v_gene: TRBV28; CDR3aa: CASSFLTRGNEQFF; CDR3nt: TGTGCCAGCAGTTTCTTGACCCGAGGAAATGAGCAGTTCTTC
d_gene: NA; j_gene: TRBJ1-2; abundance: NA; v_gene: TRBV6-5; CDR3aa: CASRRTQPPDYGYTF; CDR3nt: TGTGCCAGCAGGCGGACTCAGCCACCAGACTATGGCTACACCTTC
d_gene: TRBD2; j_gene: TRBJ2-2; abundance: once; v_gene: TRBV11-3; CDR3aa: CASSQRNSGGGELFF; CDR3nt: TGTGCCAGCAGCCAGCGTAATAGCGGGGGCGGGGAGCTGTTTTTT
d_gene: NA; j_gene: TRBJ2-5; abundance: NA; v_gene: TRBV27; CDR3aa: CASRYEETQYF; CDR3nt: TGTGCCAGCCGCTATGAGGAGACCCAGTACTTC
d_gene: TRBD1; j_gene: TRBJ2-1; abundance: NA; v_gene: TRBV6-5; CDR3aa: CASRTGTDNEQFF; CDR3nt: TGTGCCAGCAGGACCGGGACAGACAATGAGCAGTTCTTC
d_gene: NA; j_gene: TRBJ1-4; abundance: NA; v_gene: TRBV6-1; CDR3aa: CASSGTSEKLFF; CDR3nt: TGTGCCAGCAGTGGAACTTCGGAAAAACTGTTTTTT
d_gene: TRBD1; j_gene: TRBJ2-7; abundance: NA; v_gene: TRBV5-5; CDR3aa: CASSPPTGPEQYF; CDR3nt: TGTGCCAGCAGCCCGCCGACAGGGCCCGAGCAGTACTTC
d_gene: NA; j_gene: TRBJ1-5; abundance: NA; v_gene: TRBV28; CDR3aa: CASSLSNNQPQHF; CDR3nt: TGTGCCAGCAGTTTGTCCAACAATCAGCCCCAGCATTTT
d_gene: NA; j_gene: TRBJ1-2; abundance: NA; v_gene: TRBV2; CDR3aa: CASRDSLGYGYTF; CDR3nt: TGTGCCAGCAGGGACAGTCTGGGCTATGGCTACACCTTC
d_gene: TRBD1; j_gene: TRBJ1-5; abundance: NA; v_gene: TRBV27; CDR3aa: CASSSGQGGRQPQHF; CDR3nt: TGTGCCAGCAGCTCGGGACAGGGCGGACGACAGCCCCAGCATTTT
d_gene: TRBD1; j_gene: TRBJ1-5; abundance: NA; v_gene: TRBV30; CDR3aa: CAWDSTGVNQPQHF; CDR3nt: TGTGCCTGGGATTCCACAGGGGTCAATCAGCCCCAGCATTTT
d_gene: NA; j_gene: TRBJ1-2; abundance: NA; v_gene: TRBV27; CDR3aa: CASSPTGGDGYTF; CDR3nt: TGTGCCAGCAGCCCCACCGGCGGAGATGGCTACACCTTC
d_gene: TRBD1; j_gene: TRBJ2-2; abundance: NA; v_gene: TRBV29-1; CDR3aa: CSVEDPAGRGLGGELFF; CDR3nt: TGCAGCGTTGAAGATCCGGCCGGCAGGGGGCTGGGCGGGGAGCTGTTTTTT
d_gene: NA; j_gene: TRBJ2-5; abundance: NA; v_gene: TRBV5-1; CDR3aa: CASSSTGLYQETQYF; CDR3nt: TGCGCCAGCAGCTCGACGGGACTGTACCAAGAGACCCAGTACTTC
d_gene: TRBD2; j_gene: TRBJ2-5; abundance: NA; v_gene: TRBV15; CDR3aa: CATSSGAGGETQYF; CDR3nt: TGTGCCACCAGCAGTGGAGCGGGAGGGGAGACCCAGTACTTC
d_gene: TRBD2; j_gene: TRBJ2-7; abundance: NA; v_gene: TRBV4-1; CDR3aa: CASSQALAGTYEQYF; CDR3nt: TGCGCCAGCAGCCAAGCGCTAGCGGGGACCTACGAGCAGTACTTC
d_gene: TRBD1; j_gene: TRBJ2-3; abundance: NA; v_gene: TRBV5-1; CDR3aa: CASSLRALGTGTSTDTQYF; CDR3nt: TGCGCCAGCAGCTTGAGGGCCTTAGGGACAGGGACTTCCACAGATACGCAGTATTTT
d_gene: NA; j_gene: TRBJ1-2; abundance: NA; v_gene: TRBV6-1; CDR3aa: CASSPLGSVGYTF; CDR3nt: TGTGCCAGCAGTCCTTTGGGGAGCGTTGGCTACACCTTC
d_gene: TRBD1; j_gene: TRBJ1-1; abundance: once; v_gene: TRBV6-4; CDR3aa: CASSVGTGGITEAFF; CDR3nt: TGTGCCAGCAGCGTCGGGACAGGGGGCATCACTGAAGCTTTCTTT
d_gene: TRBD1; j_gene: TRBJ2-4; abundance: NA; v_gene: TRBV5-4; CDR3aa: CASSTWTGKNIQYF; CDR3nt: TGTGCCAGCAGCACCTGGACAGGGAAAAACATTCAGTACTTC
d_gene: NA; j_gene: TRBJ2-2; abundance: NA; v_gene: TRBV15; CDR3aa: CATSREGRGRSLNTGELFF; CDR3nt: TGTGCCACCAGCAGAGAGGGTCGCGGTCGATCCCTAAACACCGGGGAGCTGTTTTTT
d_gene: TRBD2; j_gene: TRBJ2-1; abundance: NA; v_gene: TRBV28; CDR3aa: CASSRLANEQFF; CDR3nt: TGTGCCAGCAGTAGACTAGCGAATGAGCAGTTCTTC
d_gene: TRBD1; j_gene: TRBJ2-7; abundance: NA; v_gene: TRBV4-1; CDR3aa: CASSLGAGGSYEQYF; CDR3nt: TGCGCCAGCAGCTTGGGGGCAGGGGGCTCCTACGAGCAGTACTTC
d_gene: NA; j_gene: TRBJ2-3; abundance: NA; v_gene: TRBV7-9; CDR3aa: CASSSRGGSTDTQYF; CDR3nt: TGTGCCAGCAGCTCTAGAGGGGGTTCCACAGATACGCAGTATTTT
d_gene: NA; j_gene: TRBJ1-6; abundance: NA; v_gene: TRBV6-5; CDR3aa: CASGEVYSPLHF; CDR3nt: TGTGCCAGCGGGGAGGTTTATTCACCCCTCCACTTT
d_gene: NA; j_gene: TRBJ2-3; abundance: NA; v_gene: TRBV7-2; CDR3aa: CASRLMRGQSTQYF; CDR3nt: TGTGCCAGCAGGCTCATGCGGGGGCAAAGTACGCAGTATTTT
d_gene: TRBD1; j_gene: TRBJ2-5; abundance: NA; v_gene: TRBV4-1; CDR3aa: CASSQAPGGETQYF; CDR3nt: TGCGCCAGCAGCCAAGCCCCAGGGGGAGAGACCCAGTACTTC
d_gene: NA; j_gene: TRBJ1-3; abundance: NA; v_gene: TRBV7-6; CDR3aa: CASSLEGDSGNTIYF; CDR3nt: TGTGCCAGCAGCTTAGAGGGGGACTCTGGAAACACCATATATTTT
d_gene: TRBD1; j_gene: TRBJ2-1; abundance: NA; v_gene: TRBV29-1; CDR3aa: CSVVSPGQVNEQFF; CDR3nt: TGCAGCGTTGTATCTCCGGGACAGGTAAATGAGCAGTTCTTC
d_gene: NA; j_gene: TRBJ2-7; abundance: NA; v_gene: TRBV21-1; CDR3aa: CASSKGVGQSYEQYF; CDR3nt: TGTGCCAGCAGCAAAGGAGTAGGACAGAGTTACGAGCAGTACTTC
d_gene: TRBD1; j_gene: TRBJ1-2; abundance: NA; v_gene: TRBV19; CDR3aa: CASSQGASGYTF; CDR3nt: TGTGCCAGTAGCCAGGGGGCGAGTGGCTACACCTTC
d_gene: NA; j_gene: TRBJ2-2; abundance: NA; v_gene: TRBV4-1; CDR3aa: CASSQARLGLPLTGELFF; CDR3nt: TGCGCCAGCAGCCAGGCTCGACTGGGACTCCCTCTCACCGGGGAGCTGTTTTTT
d_gene: TRBD1; j_gene: TRBJ1-1; abundance: NA; v_gene: TRBV19; CDR3aa: CASKPGQEYTEAFF; CDR3nt: TGTGCCAGTAAGCCGGGACAGGAGTACACTGAAGCTTTCTTT
d_gene: NA; j_gene: TRBJ2-5; abundance: NA; v_gene: TRBV7-7; CDR3aa: CASSLDGRTQYF; CDR3nt: TGTGCCAGCAGCTTAGATGGGCGGACCCAGTACTTC
d_gene: NA; j_gene: TRBJ1-4; abundance: NA; v_gene: TRBV2; CDR3aa: CASNPGRGSLFF; CDR3nt: TGTGCCAGCAATCCCGGTCGGGGATCACTGTTTTTT
d_gene: NA; j_gene: TRBJ2-7; abundance: NA; v_gene: TRBV5-1; CDR3aa: CASSLGTQGGGYEQYF; CDR3nt: TGCGCCAGCAGCTTGGGGACCCAGGGGGGTGGCTACGAGCAGTACTTC
d_gene: NA; j_gene: TRBJ2-3; abundance: NA; v_gene: TRBV6-5; CDR3aa: CASSYPGLGDTQYF; CDR3nt: TGTGCCAGCAGTTACCCGGGACTCGGCGATACGCAGTATTTT
d_gene: TRBD2; j_gene: TRBJ2-1; abundance: NA; v_gene: TRBV14; CDR3aa: CASSQTGSGITHNEQFF; CDR3nt: TGTGCCAGCAGCCAAACAGGTAGCGGGATAACCCACAATGAGCAGTTCTTC
d_gene: TRBD2; j_gene: TRBJ2-5; abundance: NA; v_gene: TRBV10-3; CDR3aa: CAISHTAGGEETQYF; CDR3nt: TGTGCCATCAGCCATACCGCCGGGGGGGAAGAGACCCAGTACTTC